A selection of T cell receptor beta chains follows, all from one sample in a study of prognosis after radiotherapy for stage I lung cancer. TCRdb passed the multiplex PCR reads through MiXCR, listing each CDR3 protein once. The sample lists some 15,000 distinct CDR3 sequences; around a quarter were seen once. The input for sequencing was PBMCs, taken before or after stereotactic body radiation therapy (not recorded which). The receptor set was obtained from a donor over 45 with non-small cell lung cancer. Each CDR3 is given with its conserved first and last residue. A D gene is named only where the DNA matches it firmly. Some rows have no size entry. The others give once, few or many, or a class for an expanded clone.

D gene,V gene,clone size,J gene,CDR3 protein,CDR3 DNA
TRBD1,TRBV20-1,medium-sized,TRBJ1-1,CSATPSGGLAEAFF,TGCAGTGCTACACCCTCAGGGGGGTTGGCTGAAGCTTTCTTT
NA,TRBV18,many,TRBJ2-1,CASSPGIRVNNEQFF,TGTGCCAGCTCACCCGGTATTAGGGTCAACAATGAGCAGTTCTTC
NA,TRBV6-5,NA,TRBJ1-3,CARSYSVWRGSDSGNTIYF,TGTGCCAGGAGTTACTCGGTGTGGAGGGGGTCGGACTCTGGAAACACCATATATTTT
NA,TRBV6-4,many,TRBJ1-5,CASSVTFGDQPQHF,TGTGCCAGCAGTGTTACCTTCGGGGATCAGCCCCAGCATTTT
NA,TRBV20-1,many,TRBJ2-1,CSAAVGSNEQFF,TGCAGTGCCGCGGTCGGCAGCAATGAGCAGTTCTTC
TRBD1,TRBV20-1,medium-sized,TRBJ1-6,CSATGQGSVSPLHF,TGCAGTGCTACCGGACAGGGATCCGTTTCACCCCTCCACTTT
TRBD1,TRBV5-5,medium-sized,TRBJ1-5,CASSPRGGVQPQHF,TGTGCCAGCAGCCCCAGGGGGGGGGTTCAGCCCCAGCATTTT
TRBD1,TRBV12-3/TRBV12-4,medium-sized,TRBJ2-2,CASSGTGASTGELFF,TGTGCCAGCAGCGGGACAGGGGCTTCAACCGGGGAGCTGTTTTTT
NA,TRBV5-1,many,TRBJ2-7,CASSFAGDEQYF,TGCGCCAGCAGCTTTGCAGGTGACGAGCAGTACTTC
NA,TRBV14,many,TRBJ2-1,CASSQFFDEQFF,TGTGCCAGCAGCCAATTCTTCGATGAGCAGTTCTTC
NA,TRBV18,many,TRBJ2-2,CASSPTQGNTGELFF,TGTGCCAGCTCACCCACACAGGGGAACACCGGGGAGCTGTTTTTT
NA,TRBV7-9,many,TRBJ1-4,CASSKDSYNEKLFF,TGTGCCAGCAGCAAAGACAGTTATAATGAAAAACTGTTTTTT
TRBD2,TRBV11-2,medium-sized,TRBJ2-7,CASSLAGGTYEQYF,TGTGCCAGCAGTTTAGCGGGGGGGACCTACGAGCAGTACTTC
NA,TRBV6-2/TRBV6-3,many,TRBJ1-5,CASSLRPWQGSNQPQHF,TGTGCCAGCAGTTTGCGTCCGTGGCAGGGTAGCAATCAGCCCCAGCATTTT
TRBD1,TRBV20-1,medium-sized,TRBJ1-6,CSATGTLYNSPLHF,TGCAGTGCGACAGGGACGCTCTATAATTCACCCCTCCACTTT
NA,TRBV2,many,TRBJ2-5,CASSDMSGSRETQYF,TGTGCCAGCAGTGACATGTCGGGATCTCGTGAGACCCAGTACTTC